The rows below give T cell receptor beta chains drawn from one sample of a study of identical twins. One entry per CDR3 protein, called by TCRdb with MiXCR from the 5' RACE reads. Among around 340,000 distinct CDR3 sequences listed, over 9% were seen once. This sample was shared with a second study, whose subject was yellow fever vaccine responses in identical twins.

The sample consisted of CD8+ T cells sorted from blood. The receptors were sampled from a young woman in good health. Each CDR3 is given with its conserved first and last residue. D genes are given only for firm matches. Size is stated for part of the rows, as once, few or many counts, or as a class when the clone is expanded.

TRBJ2-1,TRBD2,NA,TRBV11-1,TGTGCCAGCAGCTTAGATTCAGGCCCGTGGACTAGCGGGGGGCCTAGAGATGAGCAGTTCTTC,CASSLDSGPWTSGGPRDEQFF
TRBJ2-1,TRBD2,few,TRBV2,TGTGCCAGCAGTGAATGGGCGGGAGAGATCTCCAATGAGCAGTTCTTC,CASSEWAGEISNEQFF
TRBJ2-5,NA,NA,TRBV20-1,TGCAGTGCCCAAAAGGCGCTAGAGACCCAGTACTTC,CSAQKALETQYF
TRBJ2-2,TRBD2,NA,TRBV6-5,TGTGCCAGCAGTACTAGCGGGAGGGCCTCCGGGGAGCTGTTTTTT,CASSTSGRASGELFF
TRBJ1-6,NA,few,TRBV14,TGTGCCAGCAGCCAAGTGGCAGGGTATTCACCCCTCCACTTT,CASSQVAGYSPLHF
TRBJ2-2,NA,many,TRBV9,TGTGCCAGCAATGCAGGGGAATCCGGGGAGCTGTTTTTT,CASNAGESGELFF
TRBJ2-7,NA,few,TRBV7-9,TGTGCCAGCTCTGGTAGGGACCTAACCTACGAGCAGTACTTC,CASSGRDLTYEQYF
TRBJ1-1,NA,few,TRBV27,TGTGCCAGCAGTTCCGGAAGGGTCCCTGAAGCTTTCTTT,CASSSGRVPEAFF
TRBJ2-5,NA,NA,TRBV5-5,TGTGCCAGCAGCGCCGGACAGAGCTTCTGGGAGACCCAGTACTTC,CASSAGQSFWETQYF
TRBJ2-1,TRBD2,few,TRBV28,TGTGCCAGCAGTGGCGATATTTCCGGGACTAGCGCCCATGGTCAGCTCTTC,CASSGDISGTSAHGQLF
TRBJ1-5,NA,NA,TRBV24-1,TGTGCCACCAGTGATCCAGACAGCCCCAATCAGCCCCAGCATTTT,CATSDPDSPNQPQHF
TRBJ2-1,NA,few,TRBV25-1,TGTGCCAGCAGTGCTATTCGGAATGAGCAGTTCTTC,CASSAIRNEQFF
TRBJ2-2,NA,few,TRBV29-1,TGCAGCGTTGAGGAGGGGACGAACACCGGGGAGCTGTTTTTT,CSVEEGTNTGELFF
TRBJ2-5,NA,NA,TRBV2,TGTGCCAGCAGTGAAGAGTTTCTAGGGGAGACCCAGTACTTC,CASSEEFLGETQYF
TRBJ2-3,TRBD2,many,TRBV3-1,TGTGCCAGCAGTCCTAGCGGGGGGGCCTATAGCACAGATACGCAGTATTTT,CASSPSGGAYSTDTQYF
TRBJ2-5,NA,NA,TRBV7-6,TGTGCCAGCAGCTTAGCTGGAAGTCGGATGAGGAGGGGGGAGACCCAGTACTTC,CASSLAGSRMRRGETQYF
TRBJ2-7,NA,few,TRBV7-9,TGTGCCAGCAGCTTACCTGACGCGCTGGGTCTGTGGAACGAGCAGTACTTC,CASSLPDALGLWNEQYF
TRBJ2-3,NA,NA,TRBV5-1,TGCGCCAGCAGCTTGGAGGGCAACTGGGGGACAGATACGCAGTATTTT,CASSLEGNWGTDTQYF
TRBJ2-3,TRBD2,NA,TRBV5-1,TGCGCCAGCAGCAGTTGGCATCAACTAGCGGGTAACACAGATACGCAGTATTTT,CASSSWHQLAGNTDTQYF
TRBJ1-1,NA,many,TRBV12-3/TRBV12-4,TGTGCCAGCAGTCCGGACGGGACTGAAGCTTTCTTT,CASSPDGTEAFF
TRBJ2-5,NA,NA,TRBV11-2,TGTGCCAGCAGACTAACGGCAGAGACCCAGTACTTC,CASRLTAETQYF
TRBJ2-3,NA,many,TRBV12-3/TRBV12-4,TGTGCCAGCAGTTTTCCTGGGCCAGACACAGATACGCAGTATTTT,CASSFPGPDTDTQYF
TRBJ2-1,TRBD2,NA,TRBV28,TGTGCCAGCAGCCCAGGACTAGCTAATAATGAGCAGTTCTTC,CASSPGLANNEQFF
TRBJ2-3,NA,many,TRBV6-4,TGTGCCAGCAGTCCCGGTAAGGGAGAAACAGATACGCAGTATTTT,CASSPGKGETDTQYF
TRBJ2-1,NA,many,TRBV11-2,TGTGCCAGCAGCTTAGCCCCACACAGGAACTTCAACAATGAGCAGTTCTTC,CASSLAPHRNFNNEQFF
TRBJ2-7,TRBD2,few,TRBV11-2,TGTGCCAGCAGTCATTTTTCGGGCAGGGAGGGCGAGCAGTACTTC,CASSHFSGREGEQYF
TRBJ2-2,TRBD2,many,TRBV25-1,TGTGCCAGCAGTGTTAGCGGGAGAGACACCGGGGAGCTGTTTTTT,CASSVSGRDTGELFF
TRBJ2-5,TRBD2,NA,TRBV20-1,TGCAGTGCCAAAGGACTAGCGGGCACACTAGATTCTCCCCAAGAGACCCAGTACTTC,CSAKGLAGTLDSPQETQYF
TRBJ2-1,TRBD2,NA,TRBV3-1,TGTGCCAGCAGCTCTCGGACTAGCGGGAGCCTCAACAATGAGCAGTTCTTC,CASSSRTSGSLNNEQFF
TRBJ2-6,NA,many,TRBV3-1,TGTGCCAGCAGCCAAGAGGTGGGCTCTGGGGCCAACGTCCTGACTTTC,CASSQEVGSGANVLTF
TRBJ2-7,TRBD2,few,TRBV27,TGTGCCAGCAGTTTATCTGGGGGGGTCGGCTCCTACGAGCAGTACTTC,CASSLSGGVGSYEQYF
TRBJ2-2,NA,few,TRBV12-3/TRBV12-4,TGTGCCAGCAGTTTAGGGTCCCCCCAGAATAGGGGGAACACCGGGGAGCTGTTTTTT,CASSLGSPQNRGNTGELFF
TRBJ1-1,NA,NA,TRBV20-1,TGCAGTGCTAGAGATCGGGCAGAGAACACTGAAGCTTTCTTT,CSARDRAENTEAFF
TRBJ2-7,NA,NA,TRBV6-2/TRBV6-3,TGTGCCAGCAGGAGGGACAACTCCTACGAGCAGTACTTC,CASRRDNSYEQYF
TRBJ2-6,NA,few,TRBV6-1,TGTGCCAGCAGTGTCGCCGGGGCCAACGTCCTGACTTTC,CASSVAGANVLTF
TRBJ2-1,TRBD1,few,TRBV13,TGTGCCAGCAGCTTAGTAGGCGGACAGGGTTGGTACAATGAGCAGTTCTTC,CASSLVGGQGWYNEQFF
TRBJ2-1,TRBD2,few,TRBV10-3,TGTGCCATCAGTGAGTCCTTCGCGGGAGGGGCGAGAGTCTCCTACAATGAGCAGTTCTTC,CAISESFAGGARVSYNEQFF
TRBJ2-1,TRBD2,once,TRBV5-8,TGTGCCAGCAGCTTGGGGGTGGGGGACTACATCTACAATGAGCAGTTCTTC,CASSLGVGDYIYNEQFF
TRBJ1-2,TRBD1,NA,TRBV28,TGTGCCAGCACCCCCGGTGGAGGGGGCGACTATGGCTACACCTTC,CASTPGGGGDYGYTF
TRBJ2-2,TRBD2,once,TRBV10-3,TGTGCCATCGGACTAGCGGACCCCGCGAACACCGGGGAGCTGTTTTTT,CAIGLADPANTGELFF
TRBJ2-1,NA,NA,TRBV20-1,TGCAGTGCTAGAGAGGCAAAAACCGACAATGAGCAGTTCTTC,CSAREAKTDNEQFF
TRBJ1-3,NA,NA,TRBV28,TGTGCCAGCAGTTCCTTCTCTGGAAACACCATATATTTT,CASSSFSGNTIYF
TRBJ2-3,NA,many,TRBV10-1,TGCGCCAGCAGTGAGTGGGGCAGGGGGGAAGATACGCAGTATTTT,CASSEWGRGEDTQYF
TRBJ2-5,TRBD2,many,TRBV20-1,TGCAGTGTACCTAGCGGGAACCAAGAGACCCAGTACTTC,CSVPSGNQETQYF
TRBJ2-3,NA,NA,TRBV7-9,TGTGCCAGCAGCTCCCCCGTAAGGCCGGCAGATACGCAGTATTTT,CASSSPVRPADTQYF
TRBJ2-3,NA,many,TRBV12-3/TRBV12-4,TGTGCCAGCAGTCCCATCCCTTTTAGAACAGATACGCAGTATTTT,CASSPIPFRTDTQYF
TRBJ2-1,NA,many,TRBV7-2,TGTGCCAGCAGCTACTGGGCTAGCGAGGCCTACAATGAGCAGTTCTTC,CASSYWASEAYNEQFF
TRBJ2-3,NA,few,TRBV4-1,TGCGCCAGCAGCCATGGAACGGGGGCCCGAGGCCCAGATACGCAGTATTTT,CASSHGTGARGPDTQYF